A selection of T cell receptor beta chains follows, all from one sample in a study of blood T cells in healthy people across ages. One entry per CDR3 protein results from TCRdb running MiXCR on the 5' RACE reads. The sample lists about 1.4 million distinct CDR3 sequences; roughly 64% were seen once. Sequencing was performed on blood. The receptors were sampled from a man younger than 30 in good health. Both conserved end residues are part of each CDR3. The D gene is left open where the match is weak. The listing skips clone size in some rows; elsewhere it reads once, few, many or a size class.

clone size | D gene | J gene | V gene | CDR3 DNA | CDR3 protein
. | TRBD1 | TRBJ1-1 | TRBV2 | TGTGCCAGCAGTGCGCGTAGGGGGCGCGAAATTACTGAAGCTTTCTTT | CASSARRGREITEAFF
many | . | TRBJ2-2 | TRBV9 | TGTGCCAGCAGCCCATCGAATGGCGGGGAGCTGTTTTTT | CASSPSNGGELFF
few | . | TRBJ2-1 | TRBV29-1 | TGCAGCGTTCGAGACGGTTTATACAATGAGCAGTTCTTC | CSVRDGLYNEQFF
. | TRBD2 | TRBJ2-7 | TRBV4-2 | TGTGCCAGCAGCCAAACGGGGACTAGCAACCACGAGCAGTACTTC | CASSQTGTSNHEQYF
. | . | TRBJ1-2 | TRBV20-1 | TGCAGTGCTAGAGAACAGGCTAACTATGGCTACACCTTC | CSAREQANYGYTF
. | TRBD1 | TRBJ1-2 | TRBV20-1 | TGCAGTGCTATCGTTAGGGGGCAATTATACTATGGCTACACCTTC | CSAIVRGQLYYGYTF
. | TRBD1 | TRBJ2-2 | TRBV12-3/TRBV12-4 | TGTGCCAGCAGTTCATCTCCAGGACAGGGTGCTTTCGGGGAGCTGTTTTTT | CASSSSPGQGAFGELFF
. | TRBD1 | TRBJ1-2 | TRBV20-1 | TGCAGTGCTAGCGGTGACAGGGGGGGGAAAGGACCTGGCTACACCTTC | CSASGDRGGKGPGYTF
. | TRBD2 | TRBJ2-1 | TRBV29-1 | TGCAGCGCCCGGGCTAGCGGGAGAGGTGAGCAGTTCTTC | CSARASGRGEQFF
. | TRBD1 | TRBJ2-3 | TRBV4-1 | TGCGCCAGCAGCCAAGACCGCCCTAGGACAGGGGCTAGCACAGATACGCAGTATTTT | CASSQDRPRTGASTDTQYF
few | TRBD1 | TRBJ2-7 | TRBV20-1 | TGCAGTGCTAGGTTAGGGGGCGGATTTTACGAGCAGTACTTC | CSARLGGGFYEQYF
. | . | TRBJ2-1 | TRBV12-3/TRBV12-4 | TGTGCCAGCAGTTTTCCGCGGAGGAGCTCCTACAATGAGCAGTTCTTC | CASSFPRRSSYNEQFF
. | . | TRBJ1-4 | TRBV7-9 | TGTGCCAGCAGCGGCGACAGAGCTAATGAAAAACTGTTTTTT | CASSGDRANEKLFF
. | . | TRBJ2-5 | TRBV20-1 | TGCAGTGCTAGTTTCGCGGTCGTGCAGTACTTC | CSASFAVVQYF
once | . | TRBJ1-6 | TRBV12-3/TRBV12-4 | TGTGCCAGCAGTTTAGAGGGGGGGCTTGCTTCACCCCTCCACTTT | CASSLEGGLASPLHF
once | TRBD2 | TRBJ2-3 | TRBV6-1 | TGTGCCAGCAGTGAGATGACTAGCGGGGGAAATACGCAGTATTTT | CASSEMTSGGNTQYF
few | TRBD2 | TRBJ2-7 | TRBV11-2 | TGTGCCAGCAGCGTTCTAGCGGGCGAGCAGTACTTC | CASSVLAGEQYF
. | TRBD2 | TRBJ2-1 | TRBV20-1 | TGCAGTGCTAGAGATCTCTGGAACCGCGGGGGGGTAAATGAGCAGTTCTTC | CSARDLWNRGGVNEQFF
. | . | TRBJ2-7 | TRBV2 | TGTGCCAGCTCAGGAGGGGTCTACGAGCAGTACTTC | CASSGGVYEQYF
. | TRBD1 | TRBJ2-1 | TRBV27 | TGTGCCAGCAGCCAAACCCCCGGGACAGGGAAAAATGAGCAGTTCTTC | CASSQTPGTGKNEQFF
. | . | TRBJ1-2 | TRBV19 | TGTGCCAGTACCCCTTGGACAAGTCTGGAAGCTAACTATGGCTACACCTTC | CASTPWTSLEANYGYTF
. | . | TRBJ1-2 | TRBV12-3/TRBV12-4 | TGTGCCAGCAGTTACCGTGGCTACACCTTC | CASSYRGYTF
. | . | TRBJ2-3 | TRBV6-5 | TGTGCCAGCAGTTACTCGAGGAGCTCTCAGATCACAGATACGCAGTATTTT | CASSYSRSSQITDTQYF
. | TRBD2 | TRBJ2-7 | TRBV20-1 | TGCAGTGCTACCCCTAGCGGGGCCTACGAGCAGTACTTC | CSATPSGAYEQYF
. | . | TRBJ2-7 | TRBV30 | TGTGCCTGGAGTGACAACTACGAGCAGTACTTC | CAWSDNYEQYF
few | . | TRBJ2-7 | TRBV13 | TGTGCCAGCAGCTTAAGTGCCACCTCCTACGAGCAGTACTTC | CASSLSATSYEQYF
. | . | TRBJ2-6 | TRBV7-2 | TGTGCCAGCAGCTCAAATGCTGGGGCCAACGTCCTGACTTTC | CASSSNAGANVLTF
. | . | TRBJ2-5 | TRBV28 | TGTGCCAGCAGCTTAGCTCCGGGACAACTCCAAGAGACCCAGTACTTC | CASSLAPGQLQETQYF
. | . | TRBJ2-5 | TRBV6-2/TRBV6-3 | TGTGCCAGCGGTAGGGGGGGGAGGACCCAAGAGACCCAGTACTTC | CASGRGGRTQETQYF
. | . | TRBJ1-1 | TRBV29-1 | TGCAGCGTTGTCCCGAGGGGAGGGGGCACTGAAGCTTTCTTT | CSVVPRGGGTEAFF
. | TRBD1 | TRBJ2-7 | TRBV7-9 | TGTGCCAGCAGCCCAGGACAGGGGTATACCTACGAGCAGTACTTC | CASSPGQGYTYEQYF
. | . | TRBJ2-7 | TRBV4-3 | TGCGCCAGCAGCCAACGGGCAGGGTACTACGAGCAGTACTTC | CASSQRAGYYEQYF
. | . | TRBJ1-2 | TRBV2 | TGTGCCAGCAGCGGATCCCTACGACAGAACTATGGCTACACCTTC | CASSGSLRQNYGYTF
. | TRBD1 | TRBJ2-1 | TRBV6-1 | TGTGCCAGCAGTGAGTGGGACAGGGGGCGACATGAGCAGTTCTTC | CASSEWDRGRHEQFF
once | . | TRBJ1-4 | TRBV5-1 | TGCGCCAGCAGCTTAGCCGGACGGACTGAAGGAAAACTGTTTTTT | CASSLAGRTEGKLFF
. | . | TRBJ2-5 | TRBV21-1 | TGTGCCAGCCATAAGGGCCGAGGGACCCAGTACTTC | CASHKGRGTQYF